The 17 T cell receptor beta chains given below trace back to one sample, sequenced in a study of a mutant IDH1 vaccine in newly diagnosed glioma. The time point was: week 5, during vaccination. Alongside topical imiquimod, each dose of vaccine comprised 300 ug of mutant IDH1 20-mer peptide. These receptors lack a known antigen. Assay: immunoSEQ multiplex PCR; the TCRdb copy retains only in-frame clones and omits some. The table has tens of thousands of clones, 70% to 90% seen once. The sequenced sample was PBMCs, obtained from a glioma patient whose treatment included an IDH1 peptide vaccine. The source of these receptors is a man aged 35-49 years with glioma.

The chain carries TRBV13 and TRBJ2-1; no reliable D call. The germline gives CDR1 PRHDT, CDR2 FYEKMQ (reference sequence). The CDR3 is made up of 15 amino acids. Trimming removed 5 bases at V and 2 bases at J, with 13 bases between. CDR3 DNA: TGTGCCAGCAGCCCTCCAGCGCTTACCTACAATGAGCAGTTCTTC. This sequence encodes CASSPPALTYNEQFF.

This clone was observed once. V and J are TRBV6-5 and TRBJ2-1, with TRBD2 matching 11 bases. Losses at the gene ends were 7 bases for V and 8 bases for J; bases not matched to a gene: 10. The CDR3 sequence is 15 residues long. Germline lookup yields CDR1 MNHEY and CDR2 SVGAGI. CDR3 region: CASTILAGESHEQFF. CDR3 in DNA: TGTGCCAGCACCATACTAGCGGGGGAAAGCCATGAGCAGTTCTTC.

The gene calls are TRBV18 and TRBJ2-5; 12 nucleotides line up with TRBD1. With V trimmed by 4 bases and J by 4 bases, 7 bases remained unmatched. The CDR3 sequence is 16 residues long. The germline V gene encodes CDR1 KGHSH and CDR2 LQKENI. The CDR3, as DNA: TGTGCCAGCTCACGGGGACAGGGGGCCGGAGGAGAGACCCAGTACTTC. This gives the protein CASSRGQGAGGETQYF.

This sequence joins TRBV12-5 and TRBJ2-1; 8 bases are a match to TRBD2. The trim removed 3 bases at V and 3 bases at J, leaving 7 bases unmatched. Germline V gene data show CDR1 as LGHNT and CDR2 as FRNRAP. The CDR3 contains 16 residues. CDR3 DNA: TGTGCTAGTGGTTTCGTACCGGGGGGGGTCTACAATGAGCAGTTCTTC. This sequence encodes CASGFVPGGVYNEQFF.

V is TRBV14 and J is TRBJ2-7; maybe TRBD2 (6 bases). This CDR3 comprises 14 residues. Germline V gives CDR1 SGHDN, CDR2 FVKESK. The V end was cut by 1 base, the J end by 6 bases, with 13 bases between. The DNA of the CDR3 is TGTGCCAGCAGCCAAGTTACGGGAGTCGGCGAGCAGTACTTC. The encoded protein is CASSQVTGVGEQYF.

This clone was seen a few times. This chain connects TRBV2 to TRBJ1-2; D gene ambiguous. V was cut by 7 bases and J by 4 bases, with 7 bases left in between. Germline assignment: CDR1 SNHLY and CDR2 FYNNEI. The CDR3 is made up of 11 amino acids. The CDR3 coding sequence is TGTGCCAGCATGGAGGGCTATGGCTACACCTTC. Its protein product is CASMEGYGYTF.

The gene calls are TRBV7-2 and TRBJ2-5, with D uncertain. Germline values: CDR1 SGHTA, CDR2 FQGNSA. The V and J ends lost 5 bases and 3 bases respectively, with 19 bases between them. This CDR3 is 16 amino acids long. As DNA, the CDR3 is TGTGCCAGCAGCGTTTTTTGGAGTGGGTCGGAAGAGACCCAGTACTTC. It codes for CASSVFWSGSEETQYF.

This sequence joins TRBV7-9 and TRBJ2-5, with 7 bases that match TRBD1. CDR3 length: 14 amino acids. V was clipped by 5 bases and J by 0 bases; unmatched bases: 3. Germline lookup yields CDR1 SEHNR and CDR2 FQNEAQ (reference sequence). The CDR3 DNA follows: TGTGCCAGCAGCGGCAGGGGGTACCAAGAGACCCAGTACTTC. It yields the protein CASSGRGYQETQYF.

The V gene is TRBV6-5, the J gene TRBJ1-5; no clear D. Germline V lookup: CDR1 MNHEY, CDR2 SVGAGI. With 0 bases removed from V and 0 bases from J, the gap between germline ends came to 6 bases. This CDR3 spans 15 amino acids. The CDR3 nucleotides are TGTGCCAGCAGTTACTCGCCTAATAGCAATCAGCCCCAGCATTTT. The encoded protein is CASSYSPNSNQPQHF.

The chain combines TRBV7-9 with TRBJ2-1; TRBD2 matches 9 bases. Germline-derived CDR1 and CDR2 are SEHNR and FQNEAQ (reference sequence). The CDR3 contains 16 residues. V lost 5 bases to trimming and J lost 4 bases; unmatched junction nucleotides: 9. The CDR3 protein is CASSPRLLAGYNEQFF. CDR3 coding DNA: TGTGCCAGCAGCCCACGACTCCTAGCGGGGTACAATGAGCAGTTCTTC.

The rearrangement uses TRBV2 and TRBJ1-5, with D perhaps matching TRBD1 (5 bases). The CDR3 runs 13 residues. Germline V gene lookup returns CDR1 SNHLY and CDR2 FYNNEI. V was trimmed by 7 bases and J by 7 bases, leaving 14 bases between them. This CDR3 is CASNDRGPQPQHF. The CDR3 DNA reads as TGTGCCAGCAATGACCGGGGCCCCCAGCCCCAGCATTTT.

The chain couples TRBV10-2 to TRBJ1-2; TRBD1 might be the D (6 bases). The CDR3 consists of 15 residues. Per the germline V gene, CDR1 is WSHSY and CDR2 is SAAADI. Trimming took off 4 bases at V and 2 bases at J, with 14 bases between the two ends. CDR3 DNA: TGCGCCAGCAGTGCACAGGGTGTTGGAAACTATGGCTACACCTTC. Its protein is CASSAQGVGNYGYTF.

CDR3 in DNA: TGTGCCAGCAGCGTGGACTTGTCGAACACTGAAGCTTTCTTT. Amino acids: CASSVDLSNTEAFF. This sequence joins TRBV9 and TRBJ1-1; D not resolved. This CDR3 contains 14 residues. The ends were cut back, 2 bases at V and 1 base at J, with 9 bases in the middle. Looked up from germline, CDR1 is SGDLS and CDR2 is YYNGEE.

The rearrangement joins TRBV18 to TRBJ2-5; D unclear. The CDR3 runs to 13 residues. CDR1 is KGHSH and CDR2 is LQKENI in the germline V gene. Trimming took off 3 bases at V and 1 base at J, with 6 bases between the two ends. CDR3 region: CASSPSVQETQYF. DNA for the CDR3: TGTGCCAGCTCACCCAGTGTCCAAGAGACCCAGTACTTC.

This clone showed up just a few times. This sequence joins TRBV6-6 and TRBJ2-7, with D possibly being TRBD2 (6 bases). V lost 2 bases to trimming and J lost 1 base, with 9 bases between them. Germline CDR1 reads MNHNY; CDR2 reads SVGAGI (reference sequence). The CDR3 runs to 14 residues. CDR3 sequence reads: CASSYMGTSYEQYF. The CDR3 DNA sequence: TGTGCCAGCAGTTACATGGGGACTTCCTACGAGCAGTACTTC.

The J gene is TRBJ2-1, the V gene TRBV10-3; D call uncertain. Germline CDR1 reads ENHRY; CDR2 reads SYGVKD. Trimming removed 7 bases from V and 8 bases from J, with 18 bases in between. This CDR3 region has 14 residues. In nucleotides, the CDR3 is TGTGCCATCATGGCGGTGGGATTCTATGATGAGCAGTTCTTC. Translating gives CAIMAVGFYDEQFF.

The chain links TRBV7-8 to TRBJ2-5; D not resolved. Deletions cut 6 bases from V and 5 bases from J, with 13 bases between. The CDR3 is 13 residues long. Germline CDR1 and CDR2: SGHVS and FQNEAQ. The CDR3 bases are TGTGCCAGCAGTAAAATTGTGGGGGAGACCCAGTACTTC. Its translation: CASSKIVGETQYF.